This TCR beta chain appears in the sequencing data of a study of identical twins. Germline V gene data show CDR1 as SQVTM and CDR2 as ANQGSEA. V was shortened by 5 bases and J by 6 bases, with 14 bases between the two germline ends. CDR3 size: 13 residues. TCRdb independently ran MiXCR on the 5' RACE reads; one entry per CDR3 protein. The sample holds 350,000 to 500,000 distinct CDR3 sequences, about 18% seen once. This clonotype has at least ten counts. The V and J genes are TRBV29-1 and TRBJ1-5; the D gene is possibly TRBD1 (5 bases). The source of this sequence is a man over 45 in good health. Sequencing was carried out using naive T cells sorted from blood. Written as DNA, the CDR3 is TGCAGCGTTCGGGGGGTCCCCGGTCAGCCCCAGCATTTT. Translation: CSVRGVPGQPQHF.